Each of the 16 T cell receptor beta chains below was sequenced from the same sample in a study of blood T cells in healthy people across ages. Through a sample-barcoded 5' primer and a J-beta primer mix, a second PCR was run for roughly 6 to 11 cycles. TCRdb itself ran the 5' RACE reads through MiXCR, one entry per CDR3 protein. The sample holds fewer than 900,000 distinct CDR3 sequences, 35% to 40% seen once. Sequenced: blood. These receptors were collected from a man aged 18-30 years in good health.

The chain recombines TRBV5-1 with TRBJ2-5, with 8 bases fitting TRBD1. The CDR3 is made up of 15 amino acids. Germline CDR1 is SGHRS and CDR2 is YFSETQ. Trimming at V came to 4 bases and at J to 2 bases, leaving 7 bases not matched to a gene. CDR3 bases: TGCGCCAGCAGCATAAGGGACAGGCGGCAAGAGACCCAGTACTTC. This sequence encodes CASSIRDRRQETQYF. The full variable domain, completed using reference TRBV5-1 and TRBJ2-5, is KAGVTQTPRYLIKTRGQQVTLSCSPISGHRSVSWYQQTPGQGLQFLFEYFSETQRNKGNFPGRFSGRQFSNSRSEMNVSTLELGDSALYLCASSIRDRRQETQYFGPGTRLLVL.

This clonotype was counted only a few times. The V gene is TRBV7-3, the J gene TRBJ2-2; D possibly uses TRBD1 or TRBD2 (5 bases each). The CDR3 extends over 17 amino acids. The germline CDR1 and CDR2 sequences are SGHTA and FQGTGA. Trimming cost V 1 base and J 4 bases, with 16 bases left between them. CDR3 residues: CASSLSGSRGATGELFF. The CDR3 DNA sequence: TGTGCCAGCAGCTTAAGTGGATCCCGAGGGGCCACCGGGGAGCTGTTTTTT. Full variable domain (rest looked up from reference TRBV7-3 and TRBJ2-2): GAGVSQTPSNKVTEKGKYVELRCDPISGHTALYWYRQSLGQGPEFLIYFQGTGAADDSGLPNDRFFAVRPEGSVSTLKIQRTERGDSAVYLCASSLSGSRGATGELFFGEGSRLTVL.

The chain has TRBV7-9 and TRBJ2-4; 8 bases match TRBD1. The J call may be mistaken, given a closer DNA end match to TRBJ2-7. There are 15 residues in the CDR3. The V gene's germline CDR1 is SEHNR and CDR2 FQNEAQ (reference sequence). CDR3 in amino acids: CASSLESGQDYEQYF. The CDR3 DNA is TGTGCCAGCAGCTTAGAGTCGGGACAGGACTACGAGCAGTACTTC.

This chain uses TRBV6-2 or TRBV6-3 with TRBJ1-2; possibly TRBD1 for D (5 bases). CDR3 size: 13 residues. V was clipped by 6 bases and J by 2 bases, with 10 bases between them. Germline V gene data show CDR1 as MNHEY and CDR2 as SVGEGT. The CDR3: CASRRQQNYGYTF. The CDR3 DNA reads TGTGCCAGCAGAAGACAGCAAAACTATGGCTACACCTTC.

The chain is built from TRBV14 and TRBJ1-1, with D possibly TRBD1 on 5 matching bases. The CDR3 is 11 residues long. Trimming left V 4 bases short and J 8 bases short, with 8 bases between. CDR1 is SGHDN, CDR2 FVKESK, per germline. CDR3: CASSPGGEAFF. Written as DNA, the CDR3 is TGTGCCAGCAGCCCCGGGGGGGAAGCTTTCTTT.

On this clonotype itself: The junction does not match germline at one end; this may be a read error. The V and J genes are TRBV20-1 and TRBJ1-2; D is possibly TRBD1 (6 bases). CDR1 is DFQATT and CDR2 is SNEGSKA in the germline V gene (reference sequence). The CDR3 is 18 residues long. The CDR3 spells CSARDHSGASGPNYGHTF. CDR3 sequence (DNA): TGCAGTGCTAGAGATCATTCGGGGGCCTCGGGTCCTAACTATGGCCACACCTTC.

With respect to this clonotype: Being one base from a much bigger clone, this may be a read error. The chain combines TRBV6-6 with TRBJ2-3; D may correspond to TRBD1 or TRBD2 (6 bases each). The CDR3 contains 13 residues. Germline-derived CDR1 and CDR2 are MNHNY and SVGAGI (reference sequence). The CDR3 DNA follows: TGTGCCAGCAGTGACAACAGGGAGGATACGCGGTATTTT. This gives the protein CASSDNREDTRYF.

Only a few counts were recorded for this clonotype. This chain links TRBV7-9 with TRBJ2-2, with D perhaps matching TRBD1 or TRBD2 (5 bases each). V gave up 4 bases and J gave up 7 bases, with 16 bases separating them. CDR1 is SEHNR, CDR2 FQNEAQ, per germline (reference sequence). The CDR3 sequence is 15 residues long. The CDR3 spells CASSSGTAQHGELFF. The CDR3 region has the DNA TGTGCCAGCAGCTCGGGGACCGCGCAGCACGGGGAGCTGTTTTTT.

This sequence joins TRBV25-1 and TRBJ1-2, with D possibly TRBD1 on 6 matching bases. The CDR3 has 16 residues. CDR1 is MGHDK, CDR2 SYGVNS, per germline. V was clipped by 3 bases and J by 0 bases, with 14 bases between them. DNA of the CDR3: TGTGCCAGCAGTGAGGAACCGGGACATGCTAACTATGGCTACACCTTC. Protein sequence: CASSEEPGHANYGYTF.

This clonotype was counted at least ten times. This sequence joins TRBV6-5 and TRBJ2-1; no reliable D call. The CDR3 has 14 amino acids. Trimming pared 6 bases from V and 8 bases from J, leaving 17 bases between. Germline values: CDR1 MNHEY, CDR2 SVGAGI. CDR3 protein: CASSPFGRSDEQFF. CDR3 nucleotides: TGTGCCAGCAGCCCCTTCGGACGGTCCGATGAGCAGTTCTTC.

This clonotype turned up a few times. This chain joins TRBV12-3 or TRBV12-4 and TRBJ2-6; D tentatively reads TRBD1 or TRBD2 (5 bases each). With 8 bases removed from V and 2 bases from J, the gap between germline ends came to 10 bases. CDR3 length: 14 amino acids. In DNA, the CDR3 is TGTGCCAGCCACGGGGCGGCTGGGGCCAACGTCCTGACTTTC. Protein product: CASHGAAGANVLTF.

This chain uses TRBV15 with TRBJ1-1, with TRBD1 identical over 9 bases. J gave up 6 bases and V 3 bases, and 5 bases lay outside the gene matches. The CDR3 has 14 residues. CDR1 is LNHNV, CDR2 YYDKDF, per germline (reference sequence). The DNA of the CDR3 is TGTGCCACCAGCAGGCCCGGGACAGGGTCTGAAGCTTTCTTT. Amino acids: CATSRPGTGSEAFF.

The rearrangement uses TRBV6-1 and TRBJ2-5; D is undetermined. The V end was cut by 0 bases, the J end by 5 bases, with 10 bases between. Germline V lookup: CDR1 MNHNS, CDR2 SASEGT. There are 14 residues in the CDR3. CDR3 DNA sequence: TGTGCCAGCAGTGAAGCGTGGGGTTCTGAGACCCAGTACTTC. As protein: CASSEAWGSETQYF.

CDR3 sequence (DNA): TGTGCCACCCAAAGGTCACTTCTCTACAATGAGCAGTTCTTC. This translates into CATQRSLLYNEQFF. The gene calls are TRBV6-5 and TRBJ2-1; D remains ambiguous. This CDR3 has 14 residues. Germline CDR1 is MNHEY and CDR2 is SVGAGI. Trimming took off 10 bases at V and 3 bases at J, with 16 bases between the two ends.

This sequence joins TRBV29-1 and TRBJ2-5; TRBD1 might be the D (6 bases). The CDR3 runs to 14 residues. The V gene lost 6 bases and the J gene lost 5 bases, with 19 bases spanning the gap. The germline gives CDR1 SQVTM, CDR2 ANQGSEA. The CDR3 DNA sequence: TGCAGCGTGCATACAGGGTCCGGGTGGGAGACCCAGTACTTC. Its translation: CSVHTGSGWETQYF.

There are a few counts of this clonotype. The DNA is omitted, as the CDR3 cannot be located on it reliably, and the CDR3 follows TCRdb's listing. This chain links TRBV12-3 or TRBV12-4 with TRBJ2-3; the table's D call, TRBD1, was not checked against the DNA. The length of the CDR3 is 16 amino acids, counting both ends. CDR3 loop: CASSFLAGVFSDTQYF.